What follows are 5 T cell receptor beta chains derived from one specimen sequenced in a study of blood T cell repertoires in COVID-19. Clones were sequenced by immunoSEQ multiplex PCR, and TCRdb holds only the in-frame ones, with some missing. The sample has over 150,000 clones, around 95% seen once; the top ten hold about 0.76%. The sequenced sample was peripheral blood. These TCRs come from a man aged 30-40 years with COVID-19, enrolled during active disease.

V is TRBV5-1 and J is TRBJ2-5, with 7 bases lining up with TRBD1. Trimming cost V 4 bases and J 1 base; bases outside gene matches: 7. This CDR3 has 15 residues. Germline V gives CDR1 SGHRS, CDR2 YFSETQ. The CDR3 region is CASSPETGSQETQYF. The CDR3 nucleotides are TGCGCCAGCAGCCCCGAGACAGGGAGCCAAGAGACCCAGTACTTC.

The J gene is TRBJ1-6, the V gene TRBV6-1; D gene uncertain. The CDR3 totals 14 residues. The V end was cut by 2 bases, the J end by 7 bases, with 9 bases between. The germline CDR1 and CDR2 sequences are MNHNS and SASEGT. CDR3 in DNA: TGTGCCAGCAGTGAAATAGAGGGAAATTCACCCCTCCACTTT. It specifies CASSEIEGNSPLHF.

The chain carries TRBV7-9 and TRBJ2-7; possibly TRBD1 for D (8 bases). The CDR3 is made up of 17 amino acids. The V end was cut by 1 base, the J end by 1 base, with 17 bases between. CDR1 is SEHNR, CDR2 FQNEAQ, per germline (reference sequence). The CDR3 reads CASSLGSGGGGSYEQYF. The CDR3 DNA reads as TGTGCCAGCAGCTTAGGGTCAGGGGGCGGGGGTTCCTACGAGCAGTACTTC.

The rearrangement joins TRBV5-1 to TRBJ2-7; tentative D call: TRBD2 (6 bases). Per the germline V gene, CDR1 is SGHRS and CDR2 is YFSETQ. The germline V and J ends were trimmed by 4 bases and 0 bases, with 11 bases remaining between them. The CDR3 extends over 14 amino acids. The CDR3 protein is CASSGGSDSYEQYF. The CDR3 region has the DNA TGCGCCAGCAGCGGGGGGTCAGACTCCTACGAGCAGTACTTC. The whole variable domain, filled in from reference TRBV5-1 and TRBJ2-7, reads KAGVTQTPRYLIKTRGQQVTLSCSPISGHRSVSWYQQTPGQGLQFLFEYFSETQRNKGNFPGRFSGRQFSNSRSEMNVSTLELGDSALYLCASSGGSDSYEQYFGPGTRLTVT.

The V call is TRBV19, the J call TRBJ2-5, with 9 bases that match TRBD2. The junction had 0 bases not matched to a gene; V was cut back by 7 bases and J by 0 bases. The CDR3 contains 13 residues. CDR1 LNHDA and CDR2 SQIVND come from the germline V gene (reference sequence). In DNA, the CDR3 is TGTGCCAGTAAGCGGGGGGACCAAGAGACCCAGTACTTC. Translation: CASKRGDQETQYF.